What follows is one T cell receptor beta chain and its context. The data were produced by immunoSEQ multiplex PCR, yet TCRdb's version contains in-frame clones alone and is incomplete. The table records approximately 170,000 clones, about 94% of them present only once. The sample is drawn from a study of control samples from healthy donors and cancer patients. This CDR3 spans 16 amino acids. CDR1 and CDR2 from the germline V gene are ENHRY and SYGVKD. The V end lost 3 bases, the J end lost 5 bases, and 19 bases lay between the germline ends. What was sequenced was blood. This receptor was identified in an older woman in good health. The V call is TRBV10-3, the J call TRBJ2-5; D is possibly TRBD1 (6 bases). This CDR3 is CAISDSGTPARETQYF. The CDR3 bases are TGTGCCATCAGTGATTCCGGGACACCGGCTCGGGAGACCCAGTACTTC.